This T cell receptor (beta chain) appears in the sequencing data of a study of cytomegalovirus exposure and HLA in healthy donors. Regarding the study as a whole: In most subjects, TCR beta sequences reportedly gave accurate predictions of HLA-A and HLA-B alleles. Some public TCRs appeared in many individuals, while most sequences were rare. A later analysis appeared to link common viral pathogens to several of the most significant clusters. Later on, an analysis tied 15,000 to 20,000 TCR beta sequences to HLA alleles at 0.05 false discovery rate.

The PCR had 60 Vbeta and 13 Jbeta primers. The repertoire was sequenced with immunoSEQ multiplex PCR; TCRdb's copy has only in-frame clones and lacks some. The sample contains about 140,000 clones, 80% of which appear only once. Note on this clone: Its matching antigen is unknown.

This CDR3 has 14 residues. Germline V gives CDR1 SEHNR, CDR2 FQNEAQ (reference sequence). The V gene end was trimmed by 4 bases and the J gene end by 6 bases; junction bases not matched to a gene: 5. Sequencing was carried out using PBMCs. This chain uses TRBV7-9 with TRBJ1-5, with TRBD1 identical over 8 bases. This sequence was found in a man in his thirties or forties in good health and CMV-seronegative. The chain's CDR3 is CASSWGQALQPQHF. CDR3 in DNA: TGTGCCAGCAGCTGGGGACAGGCGCTTCAGCCCCAGCATTTT.